Below are 21 T cell receptor beta chains sequenced from a single sample in a study of metastatic and nonmetastatic thyroid tumors (dated by TCRdb to about 2020). Preparation of the library involved PCR. These reads were obtained on an Illumina HiSeq 4000. The public reads were run again by TCRdb, first through fastp at Q25 and then through MiXCR, and only productive beta chains were kept. Counted in this sample were about 13,000 clones; about 25% of them appeared once. Just over 3.5% of the sample belongs to the ten largest clones. None of the patients had been given any treatment before thyroid surgery. Sequencing used blood. These receptor sequences come from a female donor with papillary thyroid cancer or a benign thyroid nodule (not recorded which). Some clones in this sample may be carry-over from other donors' samples.

This clone is medium-sized. This chain uses TRBV20-1 with TRBJ2-7, with 11 bases matching TRBD2. The V gene's germline CDR1 is DFQATT and CDR2 SNEGSKA (reference sequence). The CDR3 has 15 amino acids. V gave up 3 bases and J gave up 5 bases; unmatched junction bases: 9. The CDR3: CSASRSGGVWDEQYF. In nucleotides, the CDR3 is TGCAGTGCTAGTCGTAGCGGGGGGGTCTGGGACGAGCAGTACTTC.

The chain links TRBV30 to TRBJ1-2; a possible D gene is TRBD1 (5 bases). The CDR3 length is 11 residues. CDR1 GTSNPN and CDR2 SVGIG come from the germline V gene (reference sequence). V was trimmed by 2 bases and J by 7 bases, leaving 8 bases between them. CDR3 sequence (DNA): TGTGCCTGGAGTTCAGGGAGTGGCTACACCTTC. This translates into CAWSSGSGYTF.

The chain combines TRBV5-6 with TRBJ1-5, with 9 nucleotides matching TRBD1. Germline V CDR1 and CDR2: SGHDT, YYEEEE. V gave up 7 bases and J gave up 4 bases; unmatched junction bases: 6. CDR3 length equals 14 residues. In nucleotides, the CDR3 is TGTGCCAGCGGCCGTGGGACAGGGAATCAGCCCCAGCATTTT. The encoded protein is CASGRGTGNQPQHF. Drawing the rest from reference TRBV5-6 and TRBJ1-5, the complete variable domain is DAGVTQSPTHLIKTRGQQVTLRCSPKSGHDTVSWYQQALGQGPQFIFQYYEEEERQRGNFPDRFSGHQFPNYSSELNVNALLLGDSALYLCASGRGTGNQPQHFGDGTRLSIL.

This clone was observed many times. This chain links TRBV5-1 with TRBJ2-7; D is possibly TRBD1 (7 bases). The CDR3 spans 14 residues. V lost 4 bases, J lost 5 bases, and 16 bases lay in between. Germline V CDR1 and CDR2: SGHRS, YFSETQ. DNA for the CDR3: TGCGCCAGCAGCACGGGACAGCGGGTCGACGAGCAGTACTTC. Protein: CASSTGQRVDEQYF.

By frequency in the sample, this clone is medium-sized. This specimen includes other DNA sequences encoding the same CDR3. V gene TRBV28 combines with J gene TRBJ2-6; D is undetermined. The germline gives CDR1 MDHEN, CDR2 SYDVKM. V was pared by 3 bases and J by 0 bases, with 12 bases between. The CDR3 contains 17 residues. The CDR3 nucleotides are TGTGCCAGCAGTTTTTATGTCAGCCGCTCTGGGGCCAACGTCCTGACTTTC. It encodes CASSFYVSRSGANVLTF.

The J gene is TRBJ2-7, the V gene TRBV5-1; no definite D call. The CDR3 runs to 13 residues. Germline assignment: CDR1 SGHRS and CDR2 YFSETQ. V was trimmed by 0 bases and J by 3 bases, leaving 7 bases between them. The CDR3 DNA follows: TGCGCCAGCAGCTTGGCCAGCGTCTACGAGCAGTACTTC. Encoded protein: CASSLASVYEQYF.

The chain combines TRBV20-1 with TRBJ2-3; 7 nucleotides match TRBD2. Trimming cost V 1 base and J 10 bases; bases outside gene matches: 11. This CDR3 spans 14 amino acids. Germline CDR1 is DFQATT and CDR2 is SNEGSKA (reference sequence). This CDR3 is CSARGSGYSIPQYF. The DNA of the CDR3 is TGCAGTGCTAGAGGTAGCGGGTACTCCATCCCGCAGTATTTT.

The sample holds many counts of this clone. The chain links TRBV5-8 to TRBJ1-5, with no clear D. Germline CDR1 and CDR2: SGHTS and YDEGEE. V lost 1 base to trimming and J lost 10 bases, with 12 bases between them. The CDR3 totals 13 residues. The CDR3 DNA sequence: TGTGCCAGCAGCTTGTTTCCGGGGAATCCCCAGCATTTT. Protein product: CASSLFPGNPQHF.

The chain is built from TRBV11-1 and TRBJ1-3, with a possible D match to TRBD1 (6 bases). From germline, CDR1 is SGHAT and CDR2 FQDESV (reference sequence). There are 17 residues in the CDR3. V lost 5 bases and J 1 base, leaving 18 bases between the germline ends. The CDR3 nucleotides are TGTGCCAGCAGCATTAGGATTGGGGGGGCGTCTGGAAACACCATATATTTT. This gives the protein CASSIRIGGASGNTIYF.

There are a few counts of this clone. Compared with germline, one end of the junction differs, possibly owing to a read error. The chain uses TRBV7-2 and TRBJ2-3; D uncertain. This CDR3 is 12 amino acids long. Germline CDR1 and CDR2: SGHTA and FQGNSA. The CDR3 loop reads CVSSLDTDTQYF. Here the CDR3 DNA reads TGTGTCAGCAGCTTAGACACAGACACGCAGTATTTT.

This clone was observed at least ten times. Being one base from a much bigger clone, this may be a read error. The V gene is TRBV9, the J gene TRBJ2-1; 9 bases match TRBD1. CDR3 length: 16 amino acids. The germline CDR1 and CDR2 sequences are SGDLS and YYNGEE. DNA for the CDR3: TGTGCCAGCAGCTCCAGACAGGGGGATAACTACAGTGAGCAGTTCTTC. It encodes CASSSRQGDNYSEQFF.

There are a few counts of this clone. CDR3 loop: CASSPNQGEQYF. The CDR3 coding sequence is TGTGCCAGTAGTCCCAACCAGGGCGAGCAGTACTTC. The V and J genes are TRBV19 and TRBJ2-7; TRBD1 might be the D (5 bases). The CDR3 length is 12 residues. CDR1 is LNHDA and CDR2 is SQIVND in the germline V gene (reference sequence). Trimming pared 5 bases from V and 6 bases from J, leaving 11 bases between.

Only one count was recorded for this clone. CDR3: CASSQWGQPQHF. The DNA of the CDR3 is TGTGCCAGCAGCCAATGGGGTCAGCCCCAGCATTTT. This chain uses TRBV3-1 with TRBJ1-5; D gene ambiguous. The V gene's germline CDR1 is LGHDT and CDR2 YNNKEL (reference sequence). The CDR3 loop spans 12 amino acids. V lost 2 bases and J 6 bases, leaving 5 bases between the germline ends.

There are many counts of this clone. The rearrangement joins TRBV19 to TRBJ2-1, with a weak D call TRBD1 (6 bases). Trimming left V 4 bases short and J 4 bases short, with 11 bases between. The CDR3 extends over 14 amino acids. Per germline, CDR1 LNHDA and CDR2 SQIVND (reference sequence). The CDR3 sequence is CASSKGTFYNEQFF. As DNA, the CDR3 is TGTGCCAGTAGTAAAGGGACATTTTACAATGAGCAGTTCTTC.

The V gene is TRBV12-3 or TRBV12-4, the J gene TRBJ2-2; maybe TRBD1 (6 bases). The CDR3 is 13 residues long. V was pared by 6 bases and J by 8 bases, with 13 bases between. The CDR3 bases are TGTGCCAGCAGGGCGCAGGGGTCAGGGGAGCTGTTTTTT. Translation gives CASRAQGSGELFF.

Ten or more counts support this clone. V usage is TRBV3-1 and J usage is TRBJ1-5; the D is unclear. Deletions cut 0 bases from V and 6 bases from J, with 6 bases between. Germline lookup yields CDR1 LGHDT and CDR2 YNNKEL (reference sequence). The length of the CDR3 is 13 residues. In DNA, the CDR3 is TGTGCCAGCAGCCAAGAACGGGCTCAGCCCCAGCATTTT. Encoded protein: CASSQERAQPQHF. Combining the CDR3 with reference TRBV3-1 and TRBJ1-5 gives the whole variable domain DTAVSQTPKYLVTQMGNDKSIKCEQNLGHDTMYWYKQDSKKFLKIMFSYNNKELIINETVPNRFSPKSPDKAHLNLHINSLELGDSAVYFCASSQERAQPQHFGDGTRLSIL.

The chain is built from TRBV5-1 and TRBJ2-2; no firm D call. Germline V gene data show CDR1 as SGHRS and CDR2 as YFSETQ. Trimming cost V 4 bases and J 3 bases, with 19 bases left between them. This CDR3 is built from 17 residues. DNA for the CDR3: TGCGCCAGCAGCCCCCACCGACCAGCTCTCGACACCGGGGAGCTGTTTTTT. It codes for CASSPHRPALDTGELFF.

In its sample, this clone is medium-sized. The genes are TRBV15 and TRBJ2-7, with TRBD1 matching over 7 bases. The germline CDR1 and CDR2 sequences are LNHNV and YYDKDF (reference sequence). After removal of 3 bases from V and 9 bases from J, the junction contained 2 bases not matched to a gene. The CDR3 length is 11 residues. The CDR3 bases are TGTGCCACCAGCAGTGACAGGGTGCAGTACTTC. Residues: CATSSDRVQYF.

This clone counts as medium-sized. The chain combines TRBV6-1 with TRBJ1-1; the D is unclear. The CDR3 totals 15 residues. Germline CDR1 reads MNHNS; CDR2 reads SASEGT. V lost 1 base and J lost 1, with 10 bases in between. The CDR3 protein is CASSEGVPPNTEAFF. The CDR3 DNA follows: TGTGCCAGCAGTGAAGGTGTCCCCCCGAACACTGAAGCTTTCTTT.

As regards this clone: At one end the junction does not follow the germline gene, possibly because of a read error. The rearrangement links TRBV11-3 to TRBJ1-1; a possible D gene is TRBD1 (6 bases). CDR1 is SGHNT, CDR2 YENEEA, per germline. The CDR3 loop spans 12 amino acids. DNA of the CDR3: TGTGCCAGCATCTTAGGGGGAACGACTGCTTTCTTT. Translated, it gives CASILGGTTAFF. The full variable domain, rest sourced from reference TRBV11-3 and TRBJ1-1, is EAGVVQSPRYKIIEKKQPVAFWCNPISGHNTLYWYLQNLGQGPELLIRYENEEAVDDSQLPKDRFSAERLKGVDSTLKIQPAELGDSAVYLCASILGGTTAFFGQGTRLTVV.

Here the CDR3 DNA reads TGTGCCAGCAGCTTGTCGGAAGGACGGGGCACAGATACGCAGTATTTT. Amino acids: CASSLSEGRGTDTQYF. The chain carries TRBV7-8 and TRBJ2-3; D call uncertain. Germline V gives CDR1 SGHVS, CDR2 FQNEAQ. The CDR3 consists of 16 residues. The V and J ends lost 3 bases and 1 base respectively, with 14 bases between them.